The clone carrying this T cell receptor (beta chain) was seen only a few times. This specimen comes from a study of shared clonotypes between healthy human individuals. Study-level background: Three CD4 naive, three CD4 memory, two CD8 naive and one CD8 memory plate were used per donor.

The CDR3 totals 14 residues. The V and J ends lost 0 bases and 4 bases, in that order; junction bases with no gene match: 2. Germline CDR1 and CDR2: SGHVS and FNYEAQ. Each replicate PCR on the sorted subsets used roughly 200 ng DNA (roughly 30,000 T cell genomes). Profiling relied on immunoSEQ multiplex PCR, and the TCRdb table lists in-frame clones only, not all of them. The sample has 2 million or so clones; around 96% are singletons. CD45RO-negative, CCR7-positively selected cells formed the naive CD8 fraction, excluding terminally differentiated effector memory CD45RA+ cells. The sequenced material came from naive CD8+ T cells sorted from blood. The TCR sequence derives from a man between 18 and 29 years old in good health. J is TRBJ2-7 and V is TRBV7-6; TRBD2 matches 8 bases. CDR3 protein: CASSLASGSYEQYF. DNA for the CDR3: TGTGCCAGCAGCTTAGCCAGCGGGAGTTACGAGCAGTACTTC.